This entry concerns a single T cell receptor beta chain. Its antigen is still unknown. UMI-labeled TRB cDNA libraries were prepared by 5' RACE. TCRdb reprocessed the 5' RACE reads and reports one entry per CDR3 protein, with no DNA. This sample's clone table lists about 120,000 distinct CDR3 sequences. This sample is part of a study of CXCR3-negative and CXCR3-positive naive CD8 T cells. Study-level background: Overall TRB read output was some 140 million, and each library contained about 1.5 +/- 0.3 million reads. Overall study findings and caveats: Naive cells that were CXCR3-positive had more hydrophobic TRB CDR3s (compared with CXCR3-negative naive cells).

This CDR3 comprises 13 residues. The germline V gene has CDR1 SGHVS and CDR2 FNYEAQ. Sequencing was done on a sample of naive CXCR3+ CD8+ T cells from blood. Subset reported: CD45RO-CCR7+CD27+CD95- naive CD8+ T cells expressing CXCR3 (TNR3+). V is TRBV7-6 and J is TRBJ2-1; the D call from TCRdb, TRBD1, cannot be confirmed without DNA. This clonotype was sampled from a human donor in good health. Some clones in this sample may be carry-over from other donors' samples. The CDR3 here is CASSLGGSGEQFF.